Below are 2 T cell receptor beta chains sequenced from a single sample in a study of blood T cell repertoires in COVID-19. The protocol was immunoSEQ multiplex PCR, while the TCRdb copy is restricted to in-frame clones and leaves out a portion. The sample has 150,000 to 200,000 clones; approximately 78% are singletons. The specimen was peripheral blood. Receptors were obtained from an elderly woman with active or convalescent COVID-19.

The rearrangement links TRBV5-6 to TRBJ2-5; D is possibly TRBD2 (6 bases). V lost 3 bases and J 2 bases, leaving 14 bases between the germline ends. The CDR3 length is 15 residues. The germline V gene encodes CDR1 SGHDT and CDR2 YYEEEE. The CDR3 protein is CASSSARLVQETQYF. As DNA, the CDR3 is TGTGCCAGCAGCTCTGCCAGACTAGTACAAGAGACCCAGTACTTC. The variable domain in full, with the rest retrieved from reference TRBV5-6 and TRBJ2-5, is DAGVTQSPTHLIKTRGQQVTLRCSPKSGHDTVSWYQQALGQGPQFIFQYYEEEERQRGNFPDRFSGHQFPNYSSELNVNALLLGDSALYLCASSSARLVQETQYFGPGTRLLVL.

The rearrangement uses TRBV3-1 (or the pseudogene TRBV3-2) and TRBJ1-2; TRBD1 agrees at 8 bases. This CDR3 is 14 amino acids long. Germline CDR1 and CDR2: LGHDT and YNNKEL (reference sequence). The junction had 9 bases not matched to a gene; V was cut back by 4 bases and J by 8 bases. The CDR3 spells CASSPSTGGWGYTF. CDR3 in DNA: TGTGCCAGCAGCCCAAGTACAGGGGGTTGGGGCTACACCTTC.